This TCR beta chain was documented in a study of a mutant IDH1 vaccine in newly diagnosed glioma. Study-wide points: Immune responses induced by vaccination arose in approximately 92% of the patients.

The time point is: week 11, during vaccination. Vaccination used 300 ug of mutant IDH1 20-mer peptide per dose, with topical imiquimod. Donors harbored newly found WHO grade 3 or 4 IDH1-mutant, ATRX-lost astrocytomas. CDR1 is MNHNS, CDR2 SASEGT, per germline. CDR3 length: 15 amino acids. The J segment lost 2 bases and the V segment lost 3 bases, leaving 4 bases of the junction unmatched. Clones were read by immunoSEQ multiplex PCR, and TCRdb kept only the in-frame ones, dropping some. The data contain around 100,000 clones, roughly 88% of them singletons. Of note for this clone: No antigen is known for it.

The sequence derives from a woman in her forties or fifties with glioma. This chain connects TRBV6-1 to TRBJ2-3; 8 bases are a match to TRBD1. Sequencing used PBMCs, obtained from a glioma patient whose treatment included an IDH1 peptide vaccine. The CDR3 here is CASSDRTGPTDTQYF. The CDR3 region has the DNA TGTGCCAGCAGTGACAGGACAGGGCCCACAGATACGCAGTATTTT.